This T cell receptor (beta chain) stems from a study of blood T cell repertoires in COVID-19. Measured with immunoSEQ multiplex PCR; TCRdb has only the in-frame clones, and not every one. The table includes some 60,000 clones, roughly four fifths detected once. Sequences were obtained from peripheral blood. The clonotype comes from an elderly man with COVID-19, enrolled during active disease.

The CDR3 coding sequence is TGTGCCAGCAGTCCCTCATGGGGGCCCTTAGAGACCCAGTACTTC. It encodes CASSPSWGPLETQYF. The chain uses TRBV6-5 and TRBJ2-5; D is perhaps TRBD1 (6 bases). The CDR3 runs to 15 residues. Germline values: CDR1 MNHEY, CDR2 SVGAGI. V lost 5 bases to trimming and J lost 4 bases, with 17 bases between them.